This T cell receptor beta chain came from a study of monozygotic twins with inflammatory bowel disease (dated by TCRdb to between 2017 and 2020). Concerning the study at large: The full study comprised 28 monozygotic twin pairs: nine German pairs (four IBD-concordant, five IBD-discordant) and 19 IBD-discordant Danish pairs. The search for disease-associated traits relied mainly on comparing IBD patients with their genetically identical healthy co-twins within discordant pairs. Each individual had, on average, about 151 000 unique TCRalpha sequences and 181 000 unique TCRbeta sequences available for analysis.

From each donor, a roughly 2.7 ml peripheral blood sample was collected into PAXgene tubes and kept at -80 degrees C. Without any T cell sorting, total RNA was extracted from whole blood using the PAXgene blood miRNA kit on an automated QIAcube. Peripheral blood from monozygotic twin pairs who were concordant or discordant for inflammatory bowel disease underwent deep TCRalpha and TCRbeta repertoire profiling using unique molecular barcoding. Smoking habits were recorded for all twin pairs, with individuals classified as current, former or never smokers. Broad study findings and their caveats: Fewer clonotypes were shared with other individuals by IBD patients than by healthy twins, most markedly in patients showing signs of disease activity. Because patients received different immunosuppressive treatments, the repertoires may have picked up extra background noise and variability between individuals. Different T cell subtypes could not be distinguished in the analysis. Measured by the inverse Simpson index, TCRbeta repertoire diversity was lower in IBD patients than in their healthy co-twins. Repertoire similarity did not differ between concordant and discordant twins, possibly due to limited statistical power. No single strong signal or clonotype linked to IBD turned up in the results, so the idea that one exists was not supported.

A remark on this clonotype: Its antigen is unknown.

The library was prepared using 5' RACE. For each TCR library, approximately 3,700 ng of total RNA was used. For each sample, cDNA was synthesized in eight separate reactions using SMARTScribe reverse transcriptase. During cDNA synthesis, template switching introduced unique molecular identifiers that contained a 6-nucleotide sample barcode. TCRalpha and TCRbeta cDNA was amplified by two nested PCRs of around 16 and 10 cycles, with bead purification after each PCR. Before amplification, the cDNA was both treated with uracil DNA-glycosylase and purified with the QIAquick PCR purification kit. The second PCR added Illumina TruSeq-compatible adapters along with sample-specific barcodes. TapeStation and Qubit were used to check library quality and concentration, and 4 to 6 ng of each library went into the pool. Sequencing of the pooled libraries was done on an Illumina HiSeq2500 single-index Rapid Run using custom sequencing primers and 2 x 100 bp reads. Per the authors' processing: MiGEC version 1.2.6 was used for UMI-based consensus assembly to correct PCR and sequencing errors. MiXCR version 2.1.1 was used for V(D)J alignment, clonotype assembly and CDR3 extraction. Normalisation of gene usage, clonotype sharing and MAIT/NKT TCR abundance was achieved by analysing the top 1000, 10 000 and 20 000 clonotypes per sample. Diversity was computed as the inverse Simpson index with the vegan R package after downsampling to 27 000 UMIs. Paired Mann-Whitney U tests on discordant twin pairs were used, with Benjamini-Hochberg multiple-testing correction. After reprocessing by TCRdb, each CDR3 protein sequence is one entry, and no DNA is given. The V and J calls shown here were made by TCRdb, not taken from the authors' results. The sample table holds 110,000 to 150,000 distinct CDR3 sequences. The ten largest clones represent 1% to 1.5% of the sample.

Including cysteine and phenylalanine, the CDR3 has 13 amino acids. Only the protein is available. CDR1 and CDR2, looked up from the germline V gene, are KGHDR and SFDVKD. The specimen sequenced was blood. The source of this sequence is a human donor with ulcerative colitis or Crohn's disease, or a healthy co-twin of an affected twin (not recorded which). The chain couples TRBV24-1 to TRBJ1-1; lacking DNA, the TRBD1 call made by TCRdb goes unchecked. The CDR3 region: CATSRAANTEAFF.